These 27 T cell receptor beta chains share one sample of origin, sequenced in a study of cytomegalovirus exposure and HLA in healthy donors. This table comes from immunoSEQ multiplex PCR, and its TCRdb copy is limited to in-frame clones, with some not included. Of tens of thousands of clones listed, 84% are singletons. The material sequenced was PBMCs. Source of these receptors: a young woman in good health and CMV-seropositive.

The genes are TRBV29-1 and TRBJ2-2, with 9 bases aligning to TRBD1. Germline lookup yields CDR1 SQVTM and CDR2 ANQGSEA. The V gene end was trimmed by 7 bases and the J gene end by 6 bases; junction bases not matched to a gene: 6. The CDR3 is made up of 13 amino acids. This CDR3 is CSGGGQGSGELFF. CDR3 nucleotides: TGCAGCGGCGGCGGACAGGGGTCCGGGGAGCTGTTTTTT.

Here the CDR3 DNA reads TGTGCCAGCAGCACAACTAGCGGGGGAGGCACAGATACGCAGTATTTT. It encodes CASSTTSGGGTDTQYF. This chain links TRBV7-3 with TRBJ2-3, with 11 bases that match TRBD2. V was pared by 5 bases and J by 1 base, with 5 bases of the junction left unmatched. CDR1 SGHTA and CDR2 FQGTGA come from the germline V gene. The CDR3 has 16 residues.

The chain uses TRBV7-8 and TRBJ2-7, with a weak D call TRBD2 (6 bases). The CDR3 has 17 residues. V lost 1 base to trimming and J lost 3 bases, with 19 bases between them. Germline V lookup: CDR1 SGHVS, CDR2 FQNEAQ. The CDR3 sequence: CASSLVISGETDYEQYF. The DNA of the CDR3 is TGTGCCAGCAGCTTAGTGATATCGGGGGAGACTGACTACGAGCAGTACTTC. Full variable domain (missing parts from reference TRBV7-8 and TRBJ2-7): GAGVSQSPRYKVAKRGQDVALRCDPISGHVSLFWYQQALGQGPEFLTYFQNEAQLDKSGLPSDRFFAERPEGSVSTLKIQRTQQEDSAVYLCASSLVISGETDYEQYFGPGTRLTVT.

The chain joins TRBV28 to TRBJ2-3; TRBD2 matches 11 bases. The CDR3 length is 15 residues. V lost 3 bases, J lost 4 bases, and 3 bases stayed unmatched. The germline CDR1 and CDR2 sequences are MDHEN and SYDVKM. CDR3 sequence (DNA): TGTGCCAGCAGTTTTCTAGCGGGGGGAGCAGATACGCAGTATTTT. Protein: CASSFLAGGADTQYF. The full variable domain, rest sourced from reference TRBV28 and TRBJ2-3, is DVKVTQSSRYLVKRTGEKVFLECVQDMDHENMFWYRQDPGLGLRLIYFSYDVKMKEKGDIPEGYSVSREKKERFSLILESASTNQTSMYLCASSFLAGGADTQYFGPGTRLTVL.

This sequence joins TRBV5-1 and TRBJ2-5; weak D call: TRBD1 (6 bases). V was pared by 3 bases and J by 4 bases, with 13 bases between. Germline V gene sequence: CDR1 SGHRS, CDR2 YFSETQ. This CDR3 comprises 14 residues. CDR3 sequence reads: CASSSLQGGETQYF. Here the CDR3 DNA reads TGCGCCAGCAGCTCCTTACAGGGTGGAGAGACCCAGTACTTC.

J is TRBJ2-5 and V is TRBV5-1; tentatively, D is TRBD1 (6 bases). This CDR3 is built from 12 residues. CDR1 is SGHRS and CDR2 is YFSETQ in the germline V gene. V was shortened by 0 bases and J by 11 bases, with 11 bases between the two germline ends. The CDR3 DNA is TGCGCCAGCAGCTTGGACAGGGAACGACAGTACTTC. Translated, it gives CASSLDRERQYF.

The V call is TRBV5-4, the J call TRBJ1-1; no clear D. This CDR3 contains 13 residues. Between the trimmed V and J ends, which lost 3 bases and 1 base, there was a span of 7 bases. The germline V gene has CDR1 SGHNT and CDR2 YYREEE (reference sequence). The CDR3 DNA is TGTGCCAGCAGCTCCCCCCAGAACACTGAAGCTTTCTTT. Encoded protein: CASSSPQNTEAFF.

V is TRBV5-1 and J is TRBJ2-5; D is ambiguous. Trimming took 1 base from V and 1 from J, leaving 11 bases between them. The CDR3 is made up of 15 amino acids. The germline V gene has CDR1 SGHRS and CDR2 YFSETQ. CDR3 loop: CASSLFAPTQETQYF. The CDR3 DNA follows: TGCGCCAGCAGCTTGTTTGCGCCTACCCAAGAGACCCAGTACTTC.

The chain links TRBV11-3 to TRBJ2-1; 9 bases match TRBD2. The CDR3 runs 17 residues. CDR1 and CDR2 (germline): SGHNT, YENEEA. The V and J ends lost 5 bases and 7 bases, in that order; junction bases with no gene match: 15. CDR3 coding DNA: TGTGCCAGCAGCCTCGAGGGGTGGCGGGGGGGCGTAAATGAGCAGTTCTTC. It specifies CASSLEGWRGGVNEQFF. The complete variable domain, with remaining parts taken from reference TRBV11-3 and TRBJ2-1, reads EAGVVQSPRYKIIEKKQPVAFWCNPISGHNTLYWYLQNLGQGPELLIRYENEEAVDDSQLPKDRFSAERLKGVDSTLKIQPAELGDSAVYLCASSLEGWRGGVNEQFFGPGTRLTVL.

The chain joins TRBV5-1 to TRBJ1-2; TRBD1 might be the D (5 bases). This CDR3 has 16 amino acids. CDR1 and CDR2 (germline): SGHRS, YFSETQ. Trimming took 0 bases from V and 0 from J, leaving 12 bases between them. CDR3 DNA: TGCGCCAGCAGCTTGGAGGACACTCCTTCTAACTATGGCTACACCTTC. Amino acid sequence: CASSLEDTPSNYGYTF. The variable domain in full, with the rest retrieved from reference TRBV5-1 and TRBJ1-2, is KAGVTQTPRYLIKTRGQQVTLSCSPISGHRSVSWYQQTPGQGLQFLFEYFSETQRNKGNFPGRFSGRQFSNSRSEMNVSTLELGDSALYLCASSLEDTPSNYGYTFGSGTRLTVV.

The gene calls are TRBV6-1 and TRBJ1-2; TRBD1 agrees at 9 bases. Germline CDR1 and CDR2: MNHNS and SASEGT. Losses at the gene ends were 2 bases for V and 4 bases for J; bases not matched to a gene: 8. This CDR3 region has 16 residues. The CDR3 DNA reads TGTGCCAGCAGTGAAACCCGGGACAGGGCTTTCTATGGCTACACCTTC. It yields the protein CASSETRDRAFYGYTF.

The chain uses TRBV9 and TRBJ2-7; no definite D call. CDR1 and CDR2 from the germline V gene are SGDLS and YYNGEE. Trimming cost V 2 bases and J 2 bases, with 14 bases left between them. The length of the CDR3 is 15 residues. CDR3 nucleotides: TGTGCCAGCAGCGTGTCAGGAAGAGAACCCTACGAGCAGTACTTC. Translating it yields CASSVSGREPYEQYF.

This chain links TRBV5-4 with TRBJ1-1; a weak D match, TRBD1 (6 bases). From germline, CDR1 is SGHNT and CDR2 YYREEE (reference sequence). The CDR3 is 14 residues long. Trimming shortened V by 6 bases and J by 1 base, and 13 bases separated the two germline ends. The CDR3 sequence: CASTQLGGNTEAFF. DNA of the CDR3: TGTGCCAGCACCCAACTAGGGGGGAACACTGAAGCTTTCTTT.

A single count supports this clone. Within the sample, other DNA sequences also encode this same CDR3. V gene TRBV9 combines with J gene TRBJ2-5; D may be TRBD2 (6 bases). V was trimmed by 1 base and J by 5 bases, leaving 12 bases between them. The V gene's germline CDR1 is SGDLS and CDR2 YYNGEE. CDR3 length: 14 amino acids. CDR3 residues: CASSVSRGRETQYF. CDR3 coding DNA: TGTGCCAGCAGCGTAAGTCGGGGGAGGGAGACCCAGTACTTC.

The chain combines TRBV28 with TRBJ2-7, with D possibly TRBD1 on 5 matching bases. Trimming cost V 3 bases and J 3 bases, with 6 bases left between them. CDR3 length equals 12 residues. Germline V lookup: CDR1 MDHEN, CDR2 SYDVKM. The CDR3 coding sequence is TGTGCCAGCAGTTTCAGGGACTACGAGCAGTACTTC. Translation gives CASSFRDYEQYF.

For the CDR3, the DNA is TGCGCCAGCAGTGATTCACATTTGCTCAATGAGCAGTTCTTC. As protein: CASSDSHLLNEQFF. The rearrangement joins TRBV10-1 to TRBJ2-1; no clear D gene. The germline CDR1 and CDR2 sequences are WNHNN and SYGVQD (reference sequence). The CDR3 length is 14 residues. V lost 3 bases and J lost 6, with 12 bases in between.

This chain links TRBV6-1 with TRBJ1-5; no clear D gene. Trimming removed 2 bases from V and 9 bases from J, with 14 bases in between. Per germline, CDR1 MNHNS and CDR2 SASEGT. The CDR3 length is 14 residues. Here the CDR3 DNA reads TGTGCCAGCAGTGAAAGTAGCGGCAGTGGGCCCCAGCATTTT. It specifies CASSESSGSGPQHF.

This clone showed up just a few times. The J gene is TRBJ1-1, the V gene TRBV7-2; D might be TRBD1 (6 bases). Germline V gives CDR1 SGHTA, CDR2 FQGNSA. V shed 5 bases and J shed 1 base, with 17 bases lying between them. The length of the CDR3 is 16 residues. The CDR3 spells CASSIQGGGRNTEAFF. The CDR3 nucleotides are TGTGCCAGCAGCATCCAAGGGGGGGGCAGGAACACTGAAGCTTTCTTT. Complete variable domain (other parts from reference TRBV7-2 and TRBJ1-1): GAGVSQSPSNKVTEKGKDVELRCDPISGHTALYWYRQSLGQGLEFLIYFQGNSAPDKSGLPSDRFSAERTGGSVSTLTIQRTQQEDSAVYLCASSIQGGGRNTEAFFGQGTRLTVV.

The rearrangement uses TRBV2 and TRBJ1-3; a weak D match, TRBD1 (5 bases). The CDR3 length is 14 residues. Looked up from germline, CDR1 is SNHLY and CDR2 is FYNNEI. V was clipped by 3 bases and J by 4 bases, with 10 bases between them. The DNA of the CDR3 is TGTGCCAGCAGTGATGGGGGGGGAGGAAACACCATATATTTT. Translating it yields CASSDGGGGNTIYF.

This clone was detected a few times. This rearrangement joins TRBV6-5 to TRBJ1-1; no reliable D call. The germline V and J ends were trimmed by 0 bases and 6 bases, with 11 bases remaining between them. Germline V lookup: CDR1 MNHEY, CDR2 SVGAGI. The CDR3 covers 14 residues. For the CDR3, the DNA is TGTGCCAGCAGTTACTCAGACGGGAAGGCTGAAGCTTTCTTT. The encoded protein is CASSYSDGKAEAFF.

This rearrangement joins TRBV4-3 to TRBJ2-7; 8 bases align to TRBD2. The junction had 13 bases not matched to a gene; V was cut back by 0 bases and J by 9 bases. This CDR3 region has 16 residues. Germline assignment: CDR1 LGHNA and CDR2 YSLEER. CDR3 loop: CASSQDGTSGTPRQYF. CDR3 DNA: TGCGCCAGCAGCCAAGACGGAACTAGCGGAACCCCTCGGCAGTACTTC.

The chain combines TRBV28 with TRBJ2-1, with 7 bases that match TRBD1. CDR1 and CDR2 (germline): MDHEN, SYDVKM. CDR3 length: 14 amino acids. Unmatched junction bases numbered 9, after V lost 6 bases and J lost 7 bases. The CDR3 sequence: CASRSGQLRNEQFF. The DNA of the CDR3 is TGTGCCAGCAGATCGGGACAGCTTCGGAATGAGCAGTTCTTC.

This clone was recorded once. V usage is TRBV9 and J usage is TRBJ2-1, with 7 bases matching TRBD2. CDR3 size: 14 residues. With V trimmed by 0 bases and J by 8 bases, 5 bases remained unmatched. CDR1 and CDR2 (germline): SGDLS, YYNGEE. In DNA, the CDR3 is TGTGCCAGCAGCGTAGTCTCGGGGAGGGATGAGCAGTTCTTC. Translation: CASSVVSGRDEQFF.

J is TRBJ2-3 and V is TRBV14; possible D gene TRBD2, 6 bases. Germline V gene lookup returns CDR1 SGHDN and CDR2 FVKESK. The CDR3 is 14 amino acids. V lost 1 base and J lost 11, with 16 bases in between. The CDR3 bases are TGTGCCAGCAGCCAAGCCCTTCGGGGGATCAAGCAGTATTTT. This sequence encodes CASSQALRGIKQYF.

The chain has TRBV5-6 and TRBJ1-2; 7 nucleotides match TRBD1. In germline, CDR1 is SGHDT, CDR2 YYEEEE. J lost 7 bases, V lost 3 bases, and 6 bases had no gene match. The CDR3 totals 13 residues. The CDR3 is CASSSTGDGGYTF. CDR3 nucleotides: TGTGCCAGCAGCTCTACAGGGGATGGTGGCTACACCTTC.

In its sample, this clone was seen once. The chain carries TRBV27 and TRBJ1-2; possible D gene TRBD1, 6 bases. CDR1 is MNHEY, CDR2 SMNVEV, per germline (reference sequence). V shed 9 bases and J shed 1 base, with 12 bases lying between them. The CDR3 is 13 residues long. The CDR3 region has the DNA TGTGCCAGTCGGGACACCAATAACTATGGCTACACCTTC. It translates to CASRDTNNYGYTF.

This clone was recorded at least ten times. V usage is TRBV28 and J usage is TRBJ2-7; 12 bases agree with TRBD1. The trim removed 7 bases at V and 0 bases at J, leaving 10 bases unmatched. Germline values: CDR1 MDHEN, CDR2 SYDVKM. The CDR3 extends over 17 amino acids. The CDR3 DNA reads TGTGCCAGCACCGGGGGATGGGGACAGGGGGCCTCCTACGAGCAGTACTTC. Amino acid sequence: CASTGGWGQGASYEQYF.